Below, 8 T cell receptor beta chains from the same sample are listed, as sequenced in a study of CD8 T cells in ankylosing spondylitis. The study, taken as a whole, reports: For ankylosing spondylitis blood, a TCR beta motif of several highly homologous variants appeared characteristic.

MiXCR was run by TCRdb on the 5' RACE reads, yielding one entry per CDR3 protein. This sample has fewer than 750,000 distinct CDR3 sequences, with roughly 19% found just once. No cognate antigen is known for these TCRs. The sequencing sample was made of blood, either unsorted or a sorted T cell fraction (not recorded which). These receptors were collected from a male donor with ankylosing spondylitis.

Worth noting for this clonotype: One end of the junction varies from germline; a read error may be responsible. The chain combines TRBV20-1 with TRBJ2-1; 12 bases align to TRBD2. The CDR3 is 14 amino acids. Germline V lookup: CDR1 DFQATT, CDR2 SNEGSKA (reference sequence). CDR3 bases: TGCAGTGCTCCAGGTGGACTAGCGGGGCTGGTCGATTCTTTC. This translates into CSAPGGLAGLVDSF.

This clonotype was seen a few times. The chain couples TRBV6-5 to TRBJ2-7, with 10 nucleotides matching TRBD1. The CDR3 consists of 15 residues. The germline V gene has CDR1 MNHEY and CDR2 SVGAGI. Losses at the gene ends were 4 bases for V and 2 bases for J; bases not matched to a gene: 5. CDR3 protein: CASSWGQGHTYEQYF. The DNA of the CDR3 is TGTGCCAGCAGTTGGGGACAGGGGCACACCTACGAGCAGTACTTC.

This sequence joins TRBV7-9 and TRBJ1-2; the D gene is possibly TRBD1 (5 bases). The ends were cut back, 1 base at V and 4 bases at J, with 13 bases in the middle. The CDR3 is 15 residues long. The V gene's germline CDR1 is SEHNR and CDR2 FQNEAQ (reference sequence). CDR3 coding DNA: TGTGCCAGCAGCTTAGTTCCGGCAGACAGCTATGGCTACACCTTC. Protein sequence: CASSLVPADSYGYTF.

CDR3 sequence reads: CASSPGTADEKLFF. The CDR3 DNA reads as TGTGCCAGCAGCCCCGGGACAGCCGATGAAAAACTGTTTTTT. The chain uses TRBV6-1 and TRBJ1-4; the match to TRBD1 covers 7 bases. CDR3 length equals 14 residues. V was pared by 6 bases and J by 6 bases, with 7 bases of the junction left unmatched. Looked up from germline, CDR1 is MNHNS and CDR2 is SASEGT.

This chain links TRBV29-1 with TRBJ2-7; D gene uncertain. The germline V gene encodes CDR1 SQVTM and CDR2 ANQGSEA. V lost 1 base and J lost 2, with 12 bases in between. The CDR3 loop spans 14 amino acids. CDR3: CSVEVGWQTYEQYF. Here the CDR3 DNA reads TGCAGCGTTGAAGTTGGGTGGCAGACCTACGAGCAGTACTTC.

Only a few counts were recorded for this clonotype. V and J are TRBV19 and TRBJ2-3; possibly TRBD2 for D (5 bases). Germline V lookup: CDR1 LNHDA, CDR2 SQIVND (reference sequence). The CDR3 totals 12 residues. V was cut by 5 bases and J by 6 bases, with 9 bases left in between. The CDR3, as DNA: TGTGCCAGTAGTCACTGGGAGGATACGCAGTATTTT. Amino acid sequence: CASSHWEDTQYF.

The chain has TRBV3-1 and TRBJ2-3, with D perhaps being TRBD1 or TRBD2 (5 bases each). V was clipped by 2 bases and J by 10 bases, with 16 bases between them. The CDR3 spans 14 residues. Germline V gives CDR1 LGHDT, CDR2 YNNKEL (reference sequence). The CDR3 is CASSQPGPGVAQYF. The CDR3 DNA sequence: TGTGCCAGCAGCCAACCGGGACCCGGAGTTGCGCAGTATTTT.

This clonotype was seen a handful of times. This chain uses TRBV7-2 with TRBJ2-2; D not certain. This CDR3 has 15 residues. V dropped 1 base and J dropped 1 base, with 7 bases sitting between them. CDR1 is SGHTA, CDR2 FQGNSA, per germline. The CDR3 DNA reads as TGTGCCAGCAGCTTAGATCGGAGGAACACCGGGGAGCTGTTTTTT. It translates to CASSLDRRNTGELFF.